Below, 24 T cell receptor beta chains from the same sample are listed, as sequenced in a study of T cells in Graves' hyperthyroidism and ophthalmopathy. Template material for amplifying TCR beta CDR3 regions consisted of RNA transcripts. A first-round RT-PCR of the TCR CDR3 used the HTBI primer set. A single record per CDR3 protein comes from TCRdb applying MiXCR to the multiplex PCR reads. The repertoire includes 500,000 or so distinct CDR3 sequences, approximately 17% of them detected once, and under 20% sits in the top ten. Sequences were obtained from blood. Receptor source: a woman aged 18-29 years with Graves' ophthalmopathy.

The chain couples TRBV7-8 to TRBJ2-7; TRBD1 matches at 10 bases. CDR3 size: 15 residues. Trimming took 2 bases from V and 5 from J; bases not matched to a gene: 6. Germline V CDR1 and CDR2: SGHVS, FQNEAQ. CDR3 region: CASSLPTGGLDEQYF. The CDR3 nucleotides read TGTGCCAGCAGCTTACCGACAGGGGGCTTAGACGAGCAGTACTTC. The variable domain in full, with the rest retrieved from reference TRBV7-8 and TRBJ2-7, is GAGVSQSPRYKVAKRGQDVALRCDPISGHVSLFWYQQALGQGPEFLTYFQNEAQLDKSGLPSDRFFAERPEGSVSTLKIQRTQQEDSAVYLCASSLPTGGLDEQYFGPGTRLTVT.

This clonotype has at least ten counts. This chain connects TRBV28 to TRBJ2-7, with TRBD2 matching 7 bases. CDR1 and CDR2 (germline): MDHEN, SYDVKM. The V segment lost 4 bases and the J segment 4 bases; nucleotides outside the gene matches: 22. There are 19 residues in the CDR3. CDR3 amino acids: CASSWRGWRAREGNYEQYF. DNA for the CDR3: TGTGCCAGCAGTTGGCGGGGGTGGAGGGCTCGTGAAGGGAATTACGAGCAGTACTTC.

This clonotype has only a few counts. The V and J genes are TRBV29-1 and TRBJ1-1, with 8 bases identical to TRBD1. The CDR3 is 11 residues long. J was trimmed by 3 bases and V by 8 bases; bases with no gene match: 2. Germline CDR1 reads SQVTM; CDR2 reads ANQGSEA. As DNA, the CDR3 is TGCAGCTTCAGGGGGCACACTGAAGCTTTCTTT. Its protein product is CSFRGHTEAFF.

This clonotype was recorded at least ten times. This chain links TRBV5-6 with TRBJ2-7; D gene ambiguous. The CDR3 length is 12 residues. In germline, CDR1 is SGHDT, CDR2 YYEEEE. V was cut by 4 bases and J by 4 bases, with 9 bases left in between. The CDR3 reads CASSRRYYEQYF. CDR3 nucleotide sequence: TGTGCCAGCAGCCGACGCTATTACGAGCAGTACTTC.

DNA of the CDR3: TGCAGCGTTGTACAGGGGTCCAGGTTTGGCTACACCTTC. It is translated as CSVVQGSRFGYTF. The chain combines TRBV29-1 with TRBJ1-2; TRBD1 aligns across 7 bases. The germline CDR1 and CDR2 sequences are SQVTM and ANQGSEA. V was clipped by 4 bases and J by 7 bases; unmatched bases: 9. The CDR3 is 13 residues long.

V usage is TRBV20-1 and J usage is TRBJ2-7; 10 bases agree with TRBD1. Germline CDR1 is DFQATT and CDR2 is SNEGSKA (reference sequence). The ends lost 5 bases at V and 3 bases at J; junction bases unmatched: 10. The CDR3 totals 15 residues. In DNA, the CDR3 is TGCAGTGCTCGAATACCGGGACAGGGGATCTACGAGCAGTACTTC. It specifies CSARIPGQGIYEQYF.

The chain links TRBV13 to TRBJ1-6; D unresolved. CDR1 is PRHDT and CDR2 is FYEKMQ in the germline V gene (reference sequence). The V end was cut by 5 bases, the J end by 10 bases, with 9 bases between. The CDR3 is 12 residues long. The chain's CDR3 is CASSQRRSPLHF. DNA of the CDR3: TGTGCCAGCAGCCAGCGGCGATCACCCCTCCACTTT.

This clonotype has ten or more counts. The rearrangement uses TRBV27 and TRBJ2-1; 10 bases match TRBD2. Per germline, CDR1 MNHEY and CDR2 SMNVEV (reference sequence). The CDR3 covers 16 residues. The ends lost 1 base at V and 8 bases at J; junction bases unmatched: 8. The CDR3 nucleotides read TGTGCCAGCAGTTTATTACTAGCGGGACCAGCTGATGAGCAGTTCTTC. Its protein is CASSLLLAGPADEQFF.

This clonotype came up a few times. Without the conserved terminal phenylalanine or tryptophan, this CDR3 likely stems from a read error. The genes are TRBV7-2 and TRBJ1-2, with D maybe TRBD1 (6 bases). The CDR3 has 16 amino acids. Per germline, CDR1 SGHTA and CDR2 FQGNSA. Trimming stripped 1 base from V and 6 bases from J, with 18 bases between. The CDR3 sequence is CASSLGLGGPSDGYTL. CDR3 DNA sequence: TGTGCCAGCAGCTTAGGTTTAGGGGGTCCCTCTGATGGCTACACCCTC.

The sample holds many counts of this clonotype. V and J are TRBV11-2 and TRBJ2-2; TRBD1 matches 9 bases. The length of the CDR3 is 16 residues. Trimming took 5 bases from V and 4 from J; bases not matched to a gene: 8. Germline lookup yields CDR1 SGHAT and CDR2 FQNNGV. The CDR3 sequence: CASSRSGTGTTGELFF. CDR3 in DNA: TGTGCCAGCAGCCGCTCGGGGACAGGGACCACCGGGGAGCTGTTTTTT.

Many counts were recorded for this clonotype. CDR3 bases: TGTGCCAGCAGTGCGGCGGGGGTTGAGTCAGATACGCAGTATTTT. Its translation: CASSAAGVESDTQYF. This chain connects TRBV2 to TRBJ2-3; 7 bases align to TRBD2. The CDR3 has 15 amino acids. CDR1 is SNHLY, CDR2 FYNNEI, per germline. Trimming cost V 4 bases and J 4 bases; bases outside gene matches: 8.

V is TRBV27 and J is TRBJ1-3; no firm D call. The CDR3 consists of 15 residues. Germline V gene data show CDR1 as MNHEY and CDR2 as SMNVEV (reference sequence). The ends were cut back, 6 bases at V and 0 bases at J, with 12 bases in the middle. Written as DNA, the CDR3 is TGTGCCAGCAGCCTCAGACGGGACTCTGGAAACACCATATATTTT. This codes for CASSLRRDSGNTIYF.

This clonotype was seen repeatedly, ten times or more. The rearrangement links TRBV7-2 to TRBJ2-7; 8 bases match TRBD1. Germline V gene sequence: CDR1 SGHTA, CDR2 FQGNSA. The V segment lost 5 bases and the J segment 2 bases; nucleotides outside the gene matches: 14. The CDR3 is 17 amino acids. In DNA form, the CDR3 reads TGTGCCAGCAGCCCTCAGGGGGCGTTAGCGAGGACCTACGAGCAGTACTTC. Translating gives CASSPQGALARTYEQYF.

This clonotype was found many times. V is TRBV12-3 or TRBV12-4 and J is TRBJ2-3; 7 positions agree with TRBD1. V dropped 6 bases and J dropped 0; count of bases not matched to a gene: 9. CDR3 length: 16 amino acids. CDR3 DNA: TGTGCCAGCAGCTATGGTTCGGGACAGAGCACAGATACGCAGTATTTT. It is translated as CASSYGSGQSTDTQYF.

This chain connects TRBV27 to TRBJ2-7, with 13 positions matching TRBD2. Germline lookup yields CDR1 MNHEY and CDR2 SMNVEV (reference sequence). V lost 5 bases to trimming and J lost 3 bases; unmatched junction nucleotides: 7. The CDR3 runs 16 residues. The CDR3 spells CASSPGGTSGNYEQYF. The DNA for the CDR3 is TGTGCCAGCAGTCCAGGGGGGACTAGCGGGAACTACGAGCAGTACTTC.

The J gene is TRBJ2-3, the V gene TRBV2; 10 nucleotides align to TRBD1. The CDR3 length is 16 residues. In germline, CDR1 is SNHLY, CDR2 FYNNEI. Germline trimming cut 2 bases from V and 1 base from J; bases unmatched to any gene: 3. The CDR3 loop reads CASSEYGTGGTDTQYF. The CDR3 DNA follows: TGTGCCAGCAGTGAATACGGGACAGGGGGCACAGATACGCAGTATTTT. The full variable domain, completed using reference TRBV2 and TRBJ2-3, is EPEVTQTPSHQVTQMGQEVILRCVPISNHLYFYWYRQILGQKVEFLVSFYNNEISEKSEIFDDQFSVERPDGSNFTLKIRSTKLEDSAMYFCASSEYGTGGTDTQYFGPGTRLTVL.

At least ten counts were recorded for this clonotype. V gene TRBV30 combines with J gene TRBJ1-2; D is possibly TRBD1 (5 bases). There are 12 residues in the CDR3. V was pared by 1 base and J by 5 bases, with 8 bases between. The germline V gene has CDR1 GTSNPN and CDR2 SVGIG (reference sequence). The CDR3 DNA sequence: TGTGCCTGGAGTGCTGGGGGGTATGGCTACACCTTC. It is translated as CAWSAGGYGYTF.

Points on this clonotype: A clone one base away is much larger, so this may be a read error. The rearrangement joins TRBV29-1 to TRBJ2-1, with a tentative D call TRBD2 (6 bases). Germline CDR1 reads SQVTM; CDR2 reads ANQGSEA. The V and J ends lost 4 bases and 8 bases respectively, with 9 bases between them. The CDR3 is 11 amino acids. The DNA of the CDR3 is TGCAGCGTTGGGGGGGTGGATGAGCAGTTCTTC. Its translation is CSVGGVDEQFF.

In its sample, this clonotype was seen many times. Here the CDR3 reads CASSLEGRPPARGNEQFF. The DNA of the CDR3 is TGCGCCAGCAGCTTGGAGGGCAGGCCCCCGGCTAGGGGCAATGAGCAGTTCTTC. This rearrangement joins TRBV5-1 to TRBJ2-1; a weak D match, TRBD1 (5 bases). The V gene's germline CDR1 is SGHRS and CDR2 YFSETQ. The CDR3 contains 18 residues. Trimming took 0 bases from V and 6 from J, leaving 22 bases between them.

This clonotype showed up just a few times. The chain's CDR3 is CASSIGGTGASNQPQHF. Here the CDR3 DNA reads TGTGCCAGTAGTATAGGCGGGACAGGGGCTAGCAATCAGCCCCAGCATTTT. The V gene is TRBV19, the J gene TRBJ1-5; 10 nucleotides line up with TRBD1. The CDR3 is 17 amino acids. The J segment lost 0 bases and the V segment lost 1 base, leaving 3 bases of the junction unmatched. The germline V gene has CDR1 LNHDA and CDR2 SQIVND (reference sequence).

This clonotype was seen many times. The J gene is TRBJ2-7, the V gene TRBV28, with 7 bases aligning to TRBD1. This CDR3 is 16 amino acids long. Germline V gives CDR1 MDHEN, CDR2 SYDVKM. J lost 1 base, V lost 1 base, and 7 bases had no gene match. The chain's CDR3 is CASSLSGTVVSYEQYF. As DNA, the CDR3 is TGTGCCAGCAGTTTATCTGGGACAGTGGTGTCCTACGAGCAGTACTTC.

The CDR3 region is CASGRVNEKLFF. The CDR3, as DNA: TGTGCCAGCGGCAGGGTGAATGAAAAACTGTTTTTT. This chain connects TRBV6-2 or TRBV6-3 to TRBJ1-4; a weak D match, TRBD1 (5 bases). CDR3 length: 12 residues. Trimming took off 8 bases at V and 5 bases at J, with 9 bases between the two ends. Germline V gene sequence: CDR1 MNHEY, CDR2 SVGEGT.

The chain is built from TRBV20-1 and TRBJ2-1; D may be TRBD2 (6 bases). With 8 bases removed from V and 0 bases from J, the gap between germline ends came to 8 bases. The V gene's germline CDR1 is DFQATT and CDR2 SNEGSKA (reference sequence). The CDR3 sequence is 12 residues long. The chain's CDR3 is CSLGSSYNEQFF. The DNA for the CDR3 is TGCAGTCTCGGGAGCTCCTACAATGAGCAGTTCTTC.

V and J are TRBV20-1 and TRBJ1-1; no clear D gene. With 6 bases removed from V and 4 bases from J, the gap between germline ends came to 9 bases. Looked up from germline, CDR1 is DFQATT and CDR2 is SNEGSKA (reference sequence). This CDR3 has 11 residues. The CDR3 nucleotides read TGCAGTGCAACAGAGGGCACTGAAGCTTTCTTT. Protein sequence: CSATEGTEAFF.